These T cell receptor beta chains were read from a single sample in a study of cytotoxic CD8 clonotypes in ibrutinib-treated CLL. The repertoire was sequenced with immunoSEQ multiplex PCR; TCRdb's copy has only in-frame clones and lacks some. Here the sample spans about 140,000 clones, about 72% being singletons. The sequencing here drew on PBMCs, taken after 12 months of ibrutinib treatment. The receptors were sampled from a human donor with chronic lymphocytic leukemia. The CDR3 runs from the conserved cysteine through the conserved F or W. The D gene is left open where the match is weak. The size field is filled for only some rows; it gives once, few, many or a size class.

CDR3: CASSSGQGLTGELFF
DNA: TGTGCCAGCAGCTCGGGACAGGGGTTAACCGGGGAGCTGTTTTTT
V: TRBV11-3
size: -
D: TRBD1
J: TRBJ2-2

CDR3: CASSRSGTGEGQLYF
DNA: TGTGCCAGCAGCCGTTCCGGGACAGGGGAAGGACAGTTGTACTTC
V: TRBV7-2
size: -
D: TRBD1
J: TRBJ2-5

CDR3: CASSPQRTGGVGYTF
DNA: TGCGCCAGCAGCCCACAAAGAACAGGGGGCGTGGGCTACACCTTC
V: TRBV4-3
size: few
D: TRBD1
J: TRBJ1-2

CDR3: CASSTGQSPTDTQYF
DNA: TGTGCCAGCAGTACAGGACAGTCCCCCACAGATACGCAGTATTTT
V: TRBV6-4
size: -
D: -
J: TRBJ2-3

CDR3: CASSYYQINTGELFF
DNA: TGTGCCAGCAGTTACTACCAAATCAACACCGGGGAGCTGTTTTTT
V: TRBV6-5
size: -
D: -
J: TRBJ2-2

CDR3: CASSREQGGSDTQYF
DNA: TGTGCCAGCAGCCGAGAACAGGGAGGATCAGATACGCAGTATTTT
V: TRBV11-2
size: -
D: -
J: TRBJ2-3

CDR3: CASSDKGWGTSNQPQHF
DNA: TGTGCCAGCAGTGATAAGGGTTGGGGGACTAGCAATCAGCCCCAGCATTTT
V: TRBV6-1
size: -
D: -
J: TRBJ1-5

CDR3: CASSVGQGANQPQHF
DNA: TGCGCCAGCAGCGTCGGACAGGGGGCAAATCAGCCCCAGCATTTT
V: TRBV5-1
size: -
D: TRBD1
J: TRBJ1-5

CDR3: CASSSRGAGYGYTF
DNA: TGCGCCAGCAGCAGCAGGGGGGCTGGCTATGGCTACACCTTC
V: TRBV5-1
size: -
D: TRBD1
J: TRBJ1-2

CDR3: CASSTWREAGSTDTQYF
DNA: TGTGCCAGCAGTACCTGGAGAGAAGCGGGAAGCACAGATACGCAGTATTTT
V: TRBV7-9
size: -
D: TRBD2
J: TRBJ2-3

CDR3: CASSLASGTGTDTQYF
DNA: TGTGCCAGCAGTTTGGCTAGCGGGACGGGCACAGATACGCAGTATTTT
V: TRBV28
size: -
D: TRBD2
J: TRBJ2-3